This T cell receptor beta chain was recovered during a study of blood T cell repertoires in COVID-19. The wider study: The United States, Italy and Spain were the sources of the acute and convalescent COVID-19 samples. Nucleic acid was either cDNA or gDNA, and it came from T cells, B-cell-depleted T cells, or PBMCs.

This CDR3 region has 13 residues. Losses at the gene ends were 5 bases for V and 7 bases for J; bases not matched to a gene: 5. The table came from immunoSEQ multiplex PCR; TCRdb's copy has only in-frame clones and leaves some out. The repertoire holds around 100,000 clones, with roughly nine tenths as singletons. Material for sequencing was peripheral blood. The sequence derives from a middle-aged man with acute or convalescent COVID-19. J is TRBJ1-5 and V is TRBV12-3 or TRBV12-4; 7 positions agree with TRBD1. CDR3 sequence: CASSPGTEQPQHF. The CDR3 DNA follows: TGTGCCAGCAGTCCCGGGACAGAACAGCCCCAGCATTTT.